Listed below are T cell receptor beta chains from one sample, sequenced in a study of metastatic and nonmetastatic thyroid tumors. MiXCR was used by TCRdb to re-call the PCR reads. Of tens of thousands of clones in the sample, 20% to 25% were seen once. The sample comprised tumor tissue. The receptors derive from a female donor with papillary thyroid cancer or a benign thyroid nodule (not recorded which). Some clones in this sample may be carry-over from other donors' samples. Each CDR3 is given without its conserved first and last residue. The order of the fields is J gene, V gene, clone size, D gene, CDR3 protein. D genes are given only for firm matches. Some rows mark clone size as missing; the rest say once, few, many or name a class of expanded clone.

TRBJ2-5	TRBV7-8	many	NA	ASSLSTFGETQY
TRBJ2-7	TRBV9	NA	TRBD2	ASSVGLAGIYEQY
TRBJ1-3	TRBV6-1	NA	NA	ASSLASQLLSGNTIY
TRBJ2-1	TRBV20-1	once	TRBD2	SATAGGLGNEQF
TRBJ2-5	TRBV12-3/TRBV12-4	few	TRBD1	ASSSRDRGTETQY
TRBJ2-4	TRBV6-1	many	NA	ASSESAAWIQY
TRBJ2-7	TRBV24-1	few	TRBD1	ATSETDRAEQY
TRBJ2-7	TRBV20-1	NA	NA	SARVPTYEQY
TRBJ2-2	TRBV7-2	many	NA	ASSLTAGTGELF
TRBJ1-6	TRBV20-1	once	TRBD1	SAGIYGQDGSIPYNSPLH
TRBJ1-2	TRBV28	few	NA	ASGPATYGYT
TRBJ2-1	TRBV10-1	NA	NA	ASSGPGLRGGNEQF